The 29 T cell receptor beta chains below come from one sample, sequenced in a study of blood T cells in healthy people across ages. With a J-beta primer mix and a sample-barcoded 5' primer, a second PCR ran about 6 to 11 cycles. TCRdb re-analysed the 5' RACE reads in MiXCR, keeping a single row per CDR3 protein. This table has about 930,000 distinct CDR3 sequences, almost 30% appearing once. These data are also associated with another study on T cells of mothers and their children.

Sequencing used blood. All receptors come from a woman between 40 and 50 years old in good health.

V usage is TRBV12-3 or TRBV12-4 and J usage is TRBJ2-1; D not certain. The CDR3 contains 12 residues. V was cut by 5 bases and J by 4 bases, with 6 bases left in between. The CDR3 here is CASSRRYNEQFF. The CDR3 DNA is TGTGCCAGCAGTCGACGGTACAATGAGCAGTTCTTC.

A few counts support this clonotype. The chain joins TRBV5-1 to TRBJ2-6; unclear D gene. Deletions cut 7 bases from V and 0 bases from J, with 14 bases between. The CDR3 runs to 16 residues. Germline lookup yields CDR1 SGHRS and CDR2 YFSETQ. This CDR3 reads CASWRMGSSGANVLTF. The CDR3 DNA reads as TGCGCCAGCTGGAGAATGGGATCCTCTGGGGCCAACGTCCTGACTTTC.

This clonotype was counted only a few times. V and J are TRBV21-1 and TRBJ2-4; the table calls TRBD1, which could not be checked here. TRBV21-1 is deemed a pseudogene. The CDR3 is made up of 12 amino acids. The CDR3: CASKGTENIQYF. Written as DNA, the CDR3 is TGTGCCAGCAAAGGGACAGAAAACATTCAGTACTTC.

This clonotype was seen only once. The CDR3 coding sequence is TGCAGTGCTACCCGAGACTGGAGCTTGAATCAGCCCCAGCATTTT. Its protein is CSATRDWSLNQPQHF. The V gene is TRBV20-1, the J gene TRBJ1-5; D call uncertain. Trimming cost V 4 bases and J 4 bases, with 17 bases left between them. CDR3 length: 15 residues. Germline V CDR1 and CDR2: DFQATT, SNEGSKA (reference sequence).

This clonotype was seen repeatedly, ten times or more. The chain recombines TRBV4-3 with TRBJ1-6; no clear D gene. The germline V and J ends were trimmed by 1 base and 8 bases, with 9 bases remaining between them. From germline, CDR1 is LGHNA and CDR2 YSLEER. This CDR3 has 14 amino acids. The CDR3 reads CASSQGQFDSPLHF. CDR3 DNA sequence: TGCGCCAGCAGCCAAGGACAATTCGATTCACCCCTCCACTTT.

At least ten counts were recorded for this clonotype. The chain combines TRBV28 with TRBJ2-7; D might be TRBD1 or TRBD2, each matching 5 bases. CDR3 size: 14 residues. Germline CDR1 is MDHEN and CDR2 is SYDVKM. V dropped 5 bases and J dropped 2 bases, with 13 bases sitting between them. This CDR3 is CASSRDGQTYEQYF. As DNA, the CDR3 is TGTGCCAGCAGTCGGGACGGACAAACCTACGAGCAGTACTTC.

The gene calls are TRBV9 and TRBJ1-6, with D tentatively TRBD1 (5 bases). The germline CDR1 and CDR2 sequences are SGDLS and YYNGEE. The germline V and J ends were trimmed by 5 bases and 9 bases, with 18 bases remaining between them. The length of the CDR3 is 15 residues. CDR3 nucleotides: TGTGCCAGCAGATCGGGCTCAGGGCCGATTTCACCCCTCCACTTT. It is translated as CASRSGSGPISPLHF.

This clonotype has just a few counts. This chain joins TRBV7-2 and TRBJ2-1, with D possibly being TRBD2 (5 bases). CDR1 SGHTA and CDR2 FQGNSA come from the germline V gene. The V end lost 6 bases, the J end lost 3 bases, and 12 bases lay between the germline ends. CDR3 length: 14 residues. CDR3: CASSFGRDYNEQFF. As DNA, the CDR3 is TGTGCCAGCAGTTTTGGTCGGGACTACAATGAGCAGTTCTTC.

The CDR3 is CASSLADVTGTEAFF. The DNA of the CDR3 is TGTGCCAGCAGCTTAGCGGACGTAACGGGCACTGAAGCTTTCTTT. The gene calls are TRBV7-2 and TRBJ1-1, with no clear D. V was pared by 0 bases and J by 4 bases, with 12 bases between. Germline-derived CDR1 and CDR2 are SGHTA and FQGNSA. The CDR3 contains 15 residues.

The sample holds a few counts of this clonotype. The chain is built from TRBV9 and TRBJ2-5; D is perhaps TRBD2 (6 bases). V was clipped by 3 bases and J by 7 bases, with 19 bases between them. The CDR3 totals 15 residues. Looked up from germline, CDR1 is SGDLS and CDR2 is YYNGEE. The CDR3 sequence is CASSAQGTPTRTQYF. The DNA for the CDR3 is TGTGCCAGCAGCGCCCAAGGGACTCCAACACGGACCCAGTACTTC.

This clonotype was counted a single time. V gene TRBV9 combines with J gene TRBJ2-3, with D perhaps matching TRBD1 or TRBD2 (5 bases each). Looked up from germline, CDR1 is SGDLS and CDR2 is YYNGEE. The CDR3 runs 16 residues. V dropped 1 base and J dropped 2 bases, with 14 bases sitting between them. CDR3 bases: TGTGCCAGCAGCGTATCGGTGGGGGTTACCACAGATACGCAGTATTTT. Translated: CASSVSVGVTTDTQYF.

Regarding this clonotype: The junction does not match germline at one end; this may be a read error. For the CDR3, the DNA is TGTGCCAGCAGTCACACAGCGTATGGTTACACCTTC. Translation: CASSHTAYGYTF. The chain uses TRBV7-9 and TRBJ1-2; no firm D call. Germline-derived CDR1 and CDR2 are SEHNR and FQNEAQ (reference sequence). CDR3 length: 12 residues.

This sequence joins TRBV30 and TRBJ2-7, with D perhaps TRBD1 (6 bases). V was shortened by 0 bases and J by 2 bases, with 17 bases between the two germline ends. This CDR3 has 16 amino acids. Germline CDR1 GTSNPN, CDR2 SVGIG (reference sequence). CDR3 sequence (DNA): TGTGCCTGGAGTGTAGGAGTAGGGGGTAATCCCTACGAGCAGTACTTC. Encoded protein: CAWSVGVGGNPYEQYF.

With regard to this clonotype: A read error may be the cause here, since a much bigger clone is one base away. This rearrangement joins TRBV20-1 to TRBJ2-5; possible D gene TRBD2, 7 bases. Germline loops: CDR1 DFQATT, CDR2 SNEGSKA (reference sequence). The CDR3 has 15 amino acids. The V and J ends lost 1 base and 7 bases respectively, with 19 bases between them. CDR3 sequence (DNA): TGCAGTGCTAGAGCGGTTGCGGGGGCAGGAGGGACCCAGTACTTC. This translates into CSARAVAGAGGTQYF.

This clonotype was detected once. One end of the junction is discordant with germline, which a read error may explain. The chain joins TRBV7-2 to TRBJ2-4, with 8 bases fitting TRBD1. Germline V gives CDR1 SGHTA, CDR2 FQGNSA. The CDR3 loop spans 14 amino acids. The CDR3 nucleotides are TGTGCCGGCAGCCCGGGACAGGCTTACAATGAGCAGTACTTC. Translating gives CAGSPGQAYNEQYF.

This clonotype occurred a few times. The chain employs TRBV20-1 and TRBJ1-2, with unresolved D. V was trimmed by 6 bases and J by 2 bases, leaving 16 bases between them. This CDR3 comprises 14 residues. Germline assignment: CDR1 DFQATT and CDR2 SNEGSKA (reference sequence). Here the CDR3 reads CSADEGIGNYGYTF. The CDR3 DNA reads TGCAGTGCCGACGAAGGCATTGGGAACTATGGCTACACCTTC.

On this clonotype itself: A read error is possible here, since a much larger clone lies one base away. The rearrangement joins TRBV6-1 to TRBJ2-7; no reliable D call. The CDR3 has 15 amino acids. Per the germline V gene, CDR1 is MNHNS and CDR2 is SASEGT. Trimming took off 2 bases at V and 7 bases at J, with 18 bases between the two ends. The CDR3 region is CASSELQQRYNEQYF. CDR3 in DNA: TGTGCCAGCAGTGAACTCCAGCAACGCTACAATGAGCAGTACTTC.

On this clonotype: One end of the junction fails to match germline, which may point to a read error. The V call is TRBV4-1, the J call TRBJ2-5; 7 nucleotides agree with TRBD1. The germline CDR1 and CDR2 sequences are MGHRA and YSYEKL. The CDR3 contains 18 residues. CDR3 region: CASNQSLKSGQQKETQYF. The CDR3 region has the DNA TGCGCCAGCAACCAATCTCTAAAGTCGGGACAGCAAAAAGAGACCCAGTACTTC.

A few counts support this clonotype. The V call is TRBV6-2 or TRBV6-3, the J call TRBJ1-1; possible D gene TRBD1, 5 bases. Deletions cut 4 bases from V and 9 bases from J, with 15 bases between. This CDR3 comprises 13 residues. CDR1 and CDR2 from the germline V gene are MNHEY and SVGEGT. The CDR3 DNA sequence: TGTGCCAGCAGTTGCTCGGCCAGGGTGAAAGCTTTCTTT. It is translated as CASSCSARVKAFF.

This clonotype has more than one count but fewer than ten. This rearrangement joins TRBV6-1 to TRBJ1-2; TRBD1 matches 9 bases. V lost 6 bases and J lost 0; bases outside the gene matches: 8. This CDR3 region has 16 residues. CDR1 and CDR2 (germline): MNHNS, SASEGT. As DNA, the CDR3 is TGTGCCAGCAGGGCCGGGACAGGGTTAACTAACTATGGCTACACCTTC. Its translation is CASRAGTGLTNYGYTF.

This chain uses TRBV20-1 with TRBJ1-2; the match to TRBD1 covers 8 bases. J gave up 1 base and V 3 bases, and 4 bases lay outside the gene matches. This CDR3 contains 14 residues. CDR1 is DFQATT and CDR2 is SNEGSKA in the germline V gene (reference sequence). The CDR3 DNA follows: TGCAGTGCTAGGACCGACAGGGGTAACTATGGCTACACCTTC. This gives the protein CSARTDRGNYGYTF.

This clonotype was seen repeatedly, ten times or more. The chain employs TRBV3-1 and TRBJ1-1; D unresolved. Germline V lookup: CDR1 LGHDT, CDR2 YNNKEL (reference sequence). The length of the CDR3 is 15 residues. The V end lost 3 bases, the J end lost 4 bases, and 15 bases lay between the germline ends. The CDR3 sequence is CASSHEEVLGTEAFF. The CDR3 coding sequence is TGTGCCAGCAGCCATGAAGAGGTATTGGGCACTGAAGCTTTCTTT.

The CDR3: CASSRGVTPTLGDRGANVLTF. CDR3 sequence (DNA): TGTGCCAGCAGCCGTGGGGTGACACCGACTTTGGGGGATCGAGGGGCCAACGTCCTGACTTTC. V is TRBV11-1 and J is TRBJ2-6; either TRBD1 or TRBD2 may fit D (5 bases each). Germline V gene data show CDR1 as SGHAT and CDR2 as FQDESV (reference sequence). The CDR3 runs to 21 residues. Between the trimmed V and J ends, which lost 5 bases and 4 bases, there was a span of 30 bases.

The V and J genes are TRBV27 and TRBJ1-1; possibly TRBD1 for D (6 bases). The ends were cut back, 3 bases at V and 6 bases at J, with 11 bases in the middle. CDR1 MNHEY and CDR2 SMNVEV come from the germline V gene (reference sequence). This CDR3 comprises 13 residues. The CDR3 sequence: CASSFRGQSEAFF. Here the CDR3 DNA reads TGTGCCAGCAGTTTCCGGGGGCAGTCTGAAGCTTTCTTT.

A note on this clonotype: A much bigger clone sits one base away, suggesting this may be a read error. The chain couples TRBV5-1 to TRBJ2-5; the match to TRBD1 covers 7 bases. The length of the CDR3 is 15 residues. J lost 11 bases, V lost 6 bases, and 19 bases had no gene match. Per germline, CDR1 SGHRS and CDR2 YFSETQ. The CDR3 coding sequence is TGCGCCAGCACTCAGGCTGCACAGGGGAACTCTGAGCAGTACTTC. It yields the protein CASTQAAQGNSEQYF.

This clonotype has ten or more counts. The gene calls are TRBV29-1 and TRBJ2-3, with 10 nucleotides matching TRBD1. Looked up from germline, CDR1 is SQVTM and CDR2 is ANQGSEA. This CDR3 contains 15 residues. The trim removed 2 bases at V and 6 bases at J, leaving 8 bases unmatched. The CDR3 DNA sequence: TGCAGCGTTGAACCGGACAGGGGGAACAGGGATACGCAGTATTTT. Protein: CSVEPDRGNRDTQYF.

The sample holds a few counts of this clonotype. The rearrangement uses TRBV19 and TRBJ2-7, with a weak D call TRBD1 (7 bases). V was pared by 9 bases and J by 3 bases, with 18 bases between. Germline CDR1 is LNHDA and CDR2 is SQIVND (reference sequence). The CDR3 runs 14 residues. In DNA form, the CDR3 reads TGTGCCAGCAAGGACAGGCGGGATGACTACGAGCAGTACTTC. Translating it yields CASKDRRDDYEQYF.

This sequence joins TRBV9 and TRBJ1-2; 7 bases are shared with TRBD1. Germline CDR1 and CDR2: SGDLS and YYNGEE. The CDR3 is 16 amino acids. V lost 4 bases to trimming and J lost 4 bases; unmatched junction nucleotides: 13. CDR3 sequence (DNA): TGTGCCAGCAGCCGATTCGACAGGGTTTCCCCCTATGGCTACACCTTC. It specifies CASSRFDRVSPYGYTF.

This clonotype came up a few times. CDR3 protein: CASSQVPDLQETQYF. CDR3 DNA sequence: TGTGCCAGCAGCCAAGTCCCGGACCTCCAAGAGACCCAGTACTTC. The chain links TRBV4-2 to TRBJ2-5; D not certain. The CDR3 sequence is 15 residues long. V was trimmed by 1 base and J by 1 base, leaving 10 bases between them. Germline CDR1 LGHNA, CDR2 YNFKEQ.